The rows below give T cell receptor beta chains drawn from one sample of a study of cytomegalovirus exposure and HLA in healthy donors. Repertoires were generated with immunoSEQ multiplex PCR, while TCRdb's copy carries only in-frame clones and drops some. Found here are more than 95,000 clones, 75% to 80% of them singletons; the top ten hold approximately 5%. What was sequenced was PBMCs. These receptors came from a man between 60 and 70 years old in good health and CMV-seropositive. Each CDR3 is given with its conserved first and last residue.

v_call	j_call	cdr3_aa
TRBV5-1	TRBJ1-3	CASSETGGDGNTIYF
TRBV6-6	TRBJ2-7	CASSYSGGRSYEQYF
TRBV5-6	TRBJ1-2	CASIWTGNNYGYTF
TRBV30	TRBJ1-1	CAWSQKQGRTEAFF
TRBV29-1	TRBJ1-1	CSVTGGMNTEAFF
TRBV18	TRBJ2-7	CASSQSGTGSYEQYF
TRBV30	TRBJ2-7	CAWTEGASTYEQYF
TRBV7-9	TRBJ2-3	CASSAAAVTADTQYF
TRBV14	TRBJ1-2	CASSRGDWSAYGYTF
TRBV9	TRBJ1-1	CASSPHPTEATEAFF
TRBV7-3	TRBJ2-3	CASSLGGAGRAQYF
TRBV18	TRBJ1-1	CASSPSEGQVTMNTEAFF
TRBV10-2	TRBJ1-6	CASIGPQGVGSPLHF
TRBV27	TRBJ2-2	CASWERFTGELFF
TRBV6-4	TRBJ2-5	CARPGGQLETQYF
TRBV11-2	TRBJ2-7	CASSFLAMEREQYF
TRBV6-4	TRBJ2-3	CASRGLAGGRGDTQYF
TRBV10-1	TRBJ1-1	CASSDLGSGSTEAFF
TRBV19	TRBJ1-3	CASSTSGGNTIYF
TRBV4-3	TRBJ2-7	CASSQDRLAETYEQYF
TRBV4-1	TRBJ2-1	CASSQGAGTGGYNEQFF
TRBV5-4	TRBJ2-5	CASSFQRGGRRETQYF
TRBV7-9	TRBJ1-5	CASSLGQSNQPQHF
TRBV19	TRBJ2-7	CASSKRGRGYEQYF
TRBV19	TRBJ2-2	CASLSGGVATGELFF
TRBV5-1	TRBJ2-7	CASSKGQGSYEQYF
TRBV7-6	TRBJ2-7	CASSLSDTGTYEQYF
TRBV15	TRBJ1-1	CATSRDGPGGEAFF